These 13 T cell receptor beta chains share one sample of origin, sequenced in a study of blood T cell repertoires in COVID-19. Generated by immunoSEQ multiplex PCR, the TCRdb table keeps only in-frame clones and is missing some. The sample has hundreds of thousands of clones; approximately 90% are singletons. Sequenced material: peripheral blood. These receptors were collected from a woman younger than 30 who had recovered from COVID-19.

CDR3 residues: CASRRDGDYTDTQYF. The CDR3 DNA reads as TGCGCCAGCAGACGAGACGGGGATTACACAGATACGCAGTATTTT. The chain carries TRBV10-2 and TRBJ2-3; tentatively, D is TRBD2 (5 bases). V was pared by 6 bases and J by 2 bases, with 15 bases between. CDR1 and CDR2 from the germline V gene are WSHSY and SAAADI. The CDR3 sequence is 15 residues long.

J is TRBJ2-3 and V is TRBV6-2 or TRBV6-3; 10 bases align to TRBD2. CDR1 and CDR2 (germline): MNHEY, SVGEGT. The ends lost 4 bases at V and 4 bases at J; junction bases unmatched: 5. This CDR3 has 15 amino acids. In nucleotides, the CDR3 is TGTGCCAGCAGTTTGGCTAGCGGGAGAGCAGATACGCAGTATTTT. Translated: CASSLASGRADTQYF.

The J gene is TRBJ2-1, the V gene TRBV18; TRBD1 matches 8 bases. The CDR3 has 15 amino acids. The ends lost 6 bases at V and 3 bases at J; junction bases unmatched: 7. Germline V gene data show CDR1 as KGHSH and CDR2 as LQKENI. The CDR3 DNA is TGTGCCAGCTCCCATGGACAGGGACACTACAATGAGCAGTTCTTC. This translates into CASSHGQGHYNEQFF.

This chain's CDR3 is CASSLWTSGSGEQFF. Here the CDR3 DNA reads TGTGCCAGTAGCCTTTGGACTAGCGGCTCGGGGGAGCAGTTCTTC. The chain employs TRBV19 and TRBJ2-1; 10 bases map to TRBD2. Germline V CDR1 and CDR2: LNHDA, SQIVND (reference sequence). Losses at the gene ends were 6 bases for V and 10 bases for J; bases not matched to a gene: 12. The CDR3 runs to 15 residues.

This rearrangement joins TRBV12-3 or TRBV12-4 to TRBJ1-1; no reliable D call. This CDR3 is built from 12 residues. Trimming took off 5 bases at V and 7 bases at J, with 11 bases between the two ends. CDR3 residues: CASSNTGYEAFF. In nucleotides, the CDR3 is TGTGCCAGCAGTAACACGGGGTATGAAGCTTTCTTT.

The V and J genes are TRBV19 and TRBJ2-1; 7 bases are a match to TRBD2. The CDR3 has 11 amino acids. The V and J ends lost 4 bases and 12 bases, in that order; junction bases with no gene match: 3. Germline CDR1 and CDR2: LNHDA and SQIVND (reference sequence). CDR3 DNA sequence: TGTGCCAGTAGTACAACGGGAGGGCAGTTCTTC. It specifies CASSTTGGQFF.

This rearrangement joins TRBV30 to TRBJ1-5, with 9 bases matching TRBD1. The J segment lost 2 bases and the V segment lost 2 bases, leaving 13 bases of the junction unmatched. The germline V gene encodes CDR1 GTSNPN and CDR2 SVGIG (reference sequence). The length of the CDR3 is 18 residues. CDR3 sequence (DNA): TGTGCCTGGAGTTCATGGGGACAGGGTAGGGCTGGCAATCAGCCCCAGCATTTT. This encodes CAWSSWGQGRAGNQPQHF.

The chain employs TRBV11-2 and TRBJ1-5, with D possibly TRBD1 on 5 matching bases. CDR1 and CDR2 from the germline V gene are SGHAT and FQNNGV. CDR3 length: 16 amino acids. With 5 bases removed from V and 0 bases from J, the gap between germline ends came to 14 bases. CDR3 nucleotides: TGTGCCAGCAGCCTTGGATTAGGGGATAGCAATCAGCCCCAGCATTTT. Translated, it gives CASSLGLGDSNQPQHF.

The rearrangement links TRBV3-1 (or the pseudogene TRBV3-2) to TRBJ2-3, with 9 positions matching TRBD2. The CDR3 loop spans 15 amino acids. The germline gives CDR1 LGHDT, CDR2 YNNKEL (reference sequence). Trimming took 5 bases from V and 4 from J; bases not matched to a gene: 7. CDR3 in amino acids: CASSIAGVTADTQYF. The CDR3 DNA sequence: TGTGCCAGCAGCATAGCGGGGGTTACGGCAGATACGCAGTATTTT.

The chain employs TRBV6-5 and TRBJ1-5; 11 bases are a match to TRBD1. The germline V gene has CDR1 MNHEY and CDR2 SVGAGI. The V and J ends lost 6 bases and 4 bases, in that order; junction bases with no gene match: 5. This CDR3 has 15 amino acids. The CDR3 DNA is TGTGCCAGCAGCCGGACAGGGGGCCAAAATCAGCCCCAGCATTTT. The encoded protein is CASSRTGGQNQPQHF.

This clone was counted between two and nine times. The chain is built from TRBV11-3 and TRBJ2-3; perhaps TRBD2 as D (5 bases). V lost 1 base and J 4 bases, leaving 12 bases between the germline ends. The CDR3 is made up of 15 amino acids. Germline CDR1 is SGHNT and CDR2 is YENEEA. The CDR3 sequence: CASSLAGIGADTQYF. Here the CDR3 DNA reads TGTGCCAGCAGCTTAGCGGGGATCGGGGCAGATACGCAGTATTTT.

V is TRBV18 and J is TRBJ2-1; 8 nucleotides line up with TRBD2. Germline CDR1 KGHSH, CDR2 LQKENI. J was trimmed by 3 bases and V by 3 bases; bases with no gene match: 1. The CDR3 sequence is 14 residues long. The CDR3 region is CASSPGTSYNEQFF. The CDR3 bases are TGTGCCAGCTCACCCGGGACTAGCTACAATGAGCAGTTCTTC.

About this clone: Different DNA sequences within this sample yield the same CDR3. The chain employs TRBV27 and TRBJ1-1, with D uncertain. CDR1 and CDR2 (germline): MNHEY, SMNVEV (reference sequence). The CDR3 sequence is 13 residues long. Trimming cost V 3 bases and J 1 base, with 6 bases left between them. CDR3 DNA sequence: TGTGCCAGCAGTTTCACAGCGAACACTGAAGCTTTCTTT. Its protein is CASSFTANTEAFF.